This T cell receptor (beta chain) originates from a study of blood T cell repertoires in COVID-19. Germline CDR1 KGHSH, CDR2 LQKENI. This CDR3 is built from 17 residues. V lost 3 bases to trimming and J lost 10 bases; unmatched junction nucleotides: 15. As processed by the authors: Estimated nucleated cell counts came from reference gene primer amplification. Profiling relied on immunoSEQ multiplex PCR, and the TCRdb table lists in-frame clones only, not all of them. V and J calls and clone size are as listed in that table; D and trimming were resolved from the DNA. The table records some 220,000 clones, 85% of them present only once.

The TCR originated in a man in his fifties or sixties who had recovered from COVID-19. The chain joins TRBV18 to TRBJ1-1, with 12 bases identical to TRBD1. Specimen: peripheral blood. The CDR3 bases are TGTGCCAGCTCACCGCAAAAGGGACAGGGGGCGGTTATTGGAGCTTTCTTT. It yields the protein CASSPQKGQGAVIGAFF.